The 32 T cell receptor beta chains presented below share a single source sample, sequenced in a study of T cell repertoires in cytomegalovirus infection. MiXCR, applied by TCRdb to the reads, yields one record per CDR3 protein. This sample has around 740,000 distinct CDR3 sequences, with roughly 35% found just once. The sequenced material came from PBMCs. These receptors came from a human donor in good health (CMV status not recorded). Some clones in this sample may be carry-over from other donors' samples.

The J gene is TRBJ2-1, the V gene TRBV11-2, with 8 bases identical to TRBD2. CDR3 length: 15 amino acids. CDR1 is SGHAT and CDR2 is FQNNGV in the germline V gene. The V and J ends lost 5 bases and 6 bases, in that order; junction bases with no gene match: 9. The CDR3 sequence is CASSQAGVLSNEQFF. CDR3 nucleotides: TGTGCCAGCAGCCAAGCGGGAGTCCTATCCAATGAGCAGTTCTTC.

The chain carries TRBV2 and TRBJ2-1, with D perhaps TRBD1 or TRBD2 (6 bases each). There are 12 residues in the CDR3. CDR1 SNHLY and CDR2 FYNNEI come from the germline V gene. V gave up 6 bases and J gave up 9 bases, with 12 bases separating them. This CDR3 is CASRRGGGEQFF. CDR3 coding DNA: TGTGCCAGCAGACGAGGAGGGGGTGAGCAGTTCTTC.

The J gene is TRBJ1-5, the V gene TRBV6-5; possibly TRBD1 for D (6 bases). Looked up from germline, CDR1 is MNHEY and CDR2 is SVGAGI. V was trimmed by 11 bases and J by 2 bases, leaving 19 bases between them. This CDR3 is built from 15 residues. The CDR3 loop is CAVSPGGYRNQPQHF. The CDR3 nucleotides are TGTGCCGTATCCCCGGGGGGCTATCGCAATCAGCCCCAGCATTTT.

Note on this clonotype: Given a much more abundant clone one base away, this may be a read error. The V call is TRBV12-3 or TRBV12-4, the J call TRBJ1-5; D unclear. The CDR3 runs 15 residues. The CDR3 DNA is TGTACCAGCAGTGACGAGGACGGTAGCAATCAGCCCCAGCATTTT. Protein product: CTSSDEDGSNQPQHF.

The table lists this clonotype with a count of one. The missing conserved phenylalanine or tryptophan at the end of this CDR3 makes a read error likely. V usage is TRBV12-3 or TRBV12-4 and J usage is TRBJ1-6; D call uncertain. The CDR3 length is 16 residues. V shed 6 bases and J shed 0 bases, with 12 bases lying between them. CDR3 sequence (DNA): TGTGCCAGCAGCCGATTCGGGAGCTCCTATAATTCACCCCTCCACTTG. It yields the protein CASSRFGSSYNSPLHL.

This clonotype was observed a handful of times. The chain is built from TRBV19 and TRBJ1-5; maybe TRBD1 (5 bases). Trimming stripped 5 bases from V and 5 bases from J, with 16 bases between. The CDR3 extends over 15 amino acids. Germline V lookup: CDR1 LNHDA, CDR2 SQIVND (reference sequence). CDR3 DNA sequence: TGTGCCAGTAGTTCGGCAGGGAGTCCCCATCAGCCCCAGCATTTT. Translated, it gives CASSSAGSPHQPQHF.

There are many counts of this clonotype. The chain is built from TRBV7-8 and TRBJ1-5; no clear D gene. The CDR3 is 13 amino acids. The V and J ends lost 5 bases and 6 bases respectively, with 11 bases between them. CDR1 and CDR2 from the germline V gene are SGHVS and FQNEAQ. CDR3 region: CASSRESGQPQHF. DNA for the CDR3: TGTGCCAGCAGCCGCGAGTCGGGTCAGCCCCAGCATTTT. The whole variable domain, remainder taken from reference TRBV7-8 and TRBJ1-5, is GAGVSQSPRYKVAKRGQDVALRCDPISGHVSLFWYQQALGQGPEFLTYFQNEAQLDKSGLPSDRFFAERPEGSVSTLKIQRTQQEDSAVYLCASSRESGQPQHFGDGTRLSIL.

CDR3 residues: CASSQGLRTVSYEQYF. In nucleotides, the CDR3 is TGCGCCAGCAGCCAAGGGCTAAGGACGGTTTCCTACGAGCAGTACTTC. The chain combines TRBV4-1 with TRBJ2-7; D is undetermined. CDR1 is MGHRA and CDR2 is YSYEKL in the germline V gene. V lost 1 base and J lost 1, with 14 bases in between. The CDR3 totals 16 residues.

The chain has TRBV28 and TRBJ1-2; the match to TRBD1 covers 7 bases. CDR3 length: 15 amino acids. Germline CDR1 is MDHEN and CDR2 is SYDVKM. Trimming removed 5 bases from V and 4 bases from J; junction bases left unmatched: 10. CDR3 DNA sequence: TGTGCCAGCAGTCTAAGGGACAGCCTGGTCTATGGCTACACCTTC. The encoded protein is CASSLRDSLVYGYTF.

There are a few counts of this clonotype. The rearrangement joins TRBV9 to TRBJ2-2; 8 nucleotides agree with TRBD1. Germline CDR1 and CDR2: SGDLS and YYNGEE. The CDR3 consists of 16 residues. Trimming at V came to 0 bases and at J to 6 bases, leaving 7 bases not matched to a gene. CDR3 DNA sequence: TGTGCCAGCAGCGTAGAAGGCAGGGGGCTAGCCGGGGAGCTGTTTTTT. It specifies CASSVEGRGLAGELFF.

The J gene is TRBJ2-4, the V gene TRBV9, with 9 positions matching TRBD2. V lost 1 base to trimming and J lost 8 bases; unmatched junction nucleotides: 13. CDR1 is SGDLS, CDR2 YYNGEE, per germline. CDR3 length: 17 amino acids. The CDR3 region has the DNA TGTGCCAGCAGCGTAAGCCCTATTCAAGCGGGGGGAGACATTCAGTACTTC. Translated, it gives CASSVSPIQAGGDIQYF.

In its sample, this clonotype was seen many times. V gene TRBV11-2 combines with J gene TRBJ1-5; D unclear. The CDR3 is made up of 13 amino acids. Germline V gene data show CDR1 as SGHAT and CDR2 as FQNNGV. The V end lost 0 bases, the J end lost 6 bases, and 6 bases lay between the germline ends. CDR3 loop: CASSLELFQPQHF. The CDR3 DNA reads TGTGCCAGCAGCTTAGAGTTGTTTCAGCCCCAGCATTTT.

The rearrangement uses TRBV28 and TRBJ1-5; TRBD1 matches 11 bases. Germline V lookup: CDR1 MDHEN, CDR2 SYDVKM. Trimming took 3 bases from V and 7 from J; bases not matched to a gene: 8. CDR3 length equals 16 residues. The CDR3 here is CASSFGTGGSGQPQHF. The DNA of the CDR3 is TGTGCCAGCAGTTTCGGGACAGGGGGTTCGGGCCAGCCCCAGCATTTT.

The chain is built from TRBV29-1 and TRBJ1-5; D gene unclear. The CDR3 totals 14 residues. Deletions cut 5 bases from V and 0 bases from J, with 11 bases between. Germline-derived CDR1 and CDR2 are SQVTM and ANQGSEA. The CDR3 DNA follows: TGCAGCGTTCAGGCAGGTCATAGCAATCAGCCCCAGCATTTT. Protein: CSVQAGHSNQPQHF. The complete variable domain, with remaining parts taken from reference TRBV29-1 and TRBJ1-5, reads SAVISQKPSRDICQRGTSLTIQCQVDSQVTMMFWYRQQPGQSLTLIATANQGSEATYESGFVIDKFPISRPNLTFSTLTVSNMSPEDSSIYLCSVQAGHSNQPQHFGDGTRLSIL.

The V call is TRBV2, the J call TRBJ2-1; D gene ambiguous. This CDR3 region has 17 residues. CDR1 and CDR2 from the germline V gene are SNHLY and FYNNEI. V was cut by 4 bases and J by 5 bases, with 21 bases left in between. The CDR3 coding sequence is TGTGCCAGCAGTGGGTTAAGGTTTCAGACCGAGCACAATGAGCAGTTCTTC. Protein: CASSGLRFQTEHNEQFF.

This clonotype was recorded many times. This chain's CDR3 is CASSSPTDIYEQYF. CDR3 sequence (DNA): TGTGCCAGCAGTTCCCCCACGGACATCTACGAGCAGTACTTC. The V call is TRBV28, the J call TRBJ2-7, with a weak D call TRBD1 (5 bases). The CDR3 is made up of 14 amino acids. Germline CDR1 and CDR2: MDHEN and SYDVKM. V was pared by 4 bases and J by 3 bases, with 13 bases between.

This chain uses TRBV27 with TRBJ1-6; 7 bases are shared with TRBD1. The V segment lost 5 bases and the J segment 7 bases; nucleotides outside the gene matches: 8. CDR1 is MNHEY, CDR2 SMNVEV, per germline (reference sequence). This CDR3 has 15 amino acids. CDR3 DNA sequence: TGTGCCAGCAGTCCTAGGGACAGACGAAATTCACCCCTCCACTTT. This codes for CASSPRDRRNSPLHF.

This clonotype occurred many times. V and J are TRBV7-6 and TRBJ1-2; D perhaps matches TRBD1 (6 bases). The V gene's germline CDR1 is SGHVS and CDR2 FNYEAQ. The CDR3 is 15 residues long. Trimming pared 1 base from V and 8 bases from J, leaving 17 bases between. CDR3: CASSLGGTGLGGYTF. As DNA, the CDR3 is TGTGCCAGCAGCTTAGGGGGTACAGGGTTGGGCGGCTACACCTTC.

This clonotype was seen only once. The junction does not match germline at one end; this may be a read error. The V call is TRBV7-9, the J call TRBJ2-7, with D unresolved. The length of the CDR3 is 15 residues. Germline CDR1 and CDR2: SEHNR and FQNEAQ (reference sequence). Written as DNA, the CDR3 is TGTGACAGCAGCTCCACCACGGGCGAGTCCTACGAGCAGTACTTC. Its protein is CDSSSTTGESYEQYF.

This clonotype was seen a handful of times. V and J are TRBV28 and TRBJ2-5; D uncertain. CDR1 and CDR2 (germline): MDHEN, SYDVKM. Trimming shortened V by 5 bases and J by 1 base, and 8 bases separated the two germline ends. The CDR3 covers 13 residues. CDR3 amino acids: CASSPGSQETQYF. DNA for the CDR3: TGTGCCAGCAGTCCCGGATCCCAAGAGACCCAGTACTTC.

The chain employs TRBV27 and TRBJ1-1; 7 bases align to TRBD1. CDR1 and CDR2 from the germline V gene are MNHEY and SMNVEV (reference sequence). Trimming cost V 4 bases and J 8 bases; bases outside gene matches: 10. The length of the CDR3 is 14 residues. This chain's CDR3 is CASSSLLPGQEAFF. Here the CDR3 DNA reads TGTGCCAGCAGTTCACTGCTACCGGGACAGGAAGCTTTCTTT.

The J gene is TRBJ2-1, the V gene TRBV25-1; 7 nucleotides agree with TRBD2. The CDR3 runs to 18 residues. Germline V CDR1 and CDR2: MGHDK, SYGVNS. Trimming cost V 6 bases and J 7 bases; bases outside gene matches: 21. For the CDR3, the DNA is TGTGCCAGCAGGGAACCGTCTACTAGCGTGAGGTTGATGAATGAGCAGTTCTTC. This gives the protein CASREPSTSVRLMNEQFF.

This clonotype has only a few counts. The rearrangement joins TRBV5-1 to TRBJ2-5, with 7 bases that match TRBD2. The CDR3 has 16 residues. With V trimmed by 0 bases and J by 4 bases, 9 bases remained unmatched. Germline V gene lookup returns CDR1 SGHRS and CDR2 YFSETQ. The CDR3 sequence is CASSLAAREGSETQYF. The CDR3 region has the DNA TGCGCCAGCAGCTTGGCGGCAAGGGAGGGCTCAGAGACCCAGTACTTC.

V is TRBV20-1 and J is TRBJ2-3; 8 bases are shared with TRBD2. This CDR3 has 15 residues. CDR1 is DFQATT and CDR2 is SNEGSKA in the germline V gene (reference sequence). After removal of 6 bases from V and 0 bases from J, the junction contained 8 bases not matched to a gene. CDR3 protein: CSAELAAQSTDTQYF. Here the CDR3 DNA reads TGCAGTGCAGAACTAGCGGCCCAAAGCACAGATACGCAGTATTTT.

This rearrangement joins TRBV4-2 to TRBJ1-2, with TRBD1 matching over 9 bases. J lost 3 bases, V lost 0 bases, and 14 bases had no gene match. This CDR3 has 19 residues. Germline V gene lookup returns CDR1 LGHNA and CDR2 YNFKEQ. The CDR3 bases are TGTGCCAGCAGCCAAGATGCCCCAACGACAGGGGGGAACTACTATGGCTACACCTTC. The encoded protein is CASSQDAPTTGGNYYGYTF.

CDR3 sequence reads: CASRWTGKGYEQYF. CDR3 in DNA: TGTGCCAGCAGGTGGACAGGGAAGGGCTACGAGCAGTACTTC. This chain connects TRBV6-5 to TRBJ2-7, with TRBD1 matching over 8 bases. The V gene's germline CDR1 is MNHEY and CDR2 SVGAGI. V lost 6 bases and J lost 3; bases outside the gene matches: 7. CDR3 length: 14 residues.

Only a few counts were recorded for this clonotype. J is TRBJ2-4 and V is TRBV6-6, with D uncertain. The germline V gene has CDR1 MNHNY and CDR2 SVGAGI (reference sequence). This CDR3 region has 14 residues. The V end lost 0 bases, the J end lost 9 bases, and 12 bases lay between the germline ends. The CDR3 loop is CASSYSGRGTIQYF. CDR3 bases: TGTGCCAGCAGTTACTCGGGCAGAGGAACCATTCAGTACTTC.

This clonotype was recorded many times. V and J are TRBV7-6 and TRBJ1-4; 7 bases align to TRBD1. CDR1 and CDR2 (germline): SGHVS, FNYEAQ. V was pared by 2 bases and J by 6 bases, with 3 bases of the junction left unmatched. This CDR3 is built from 14 residues. The CDR3 bases are TGTGCCAGCAGCTTACAGGGGGGCCATGAAAAACTGTTTTTT. Protein sequence: CASSLQGGHEKLFF.

This clonotype was observed at least ten times. The chain uses TRBV7-2 and TRBJ1-4, with 10 bases fitting TRBD1. The CDR3 length is 17 residues. Trimming took 5 bases from V and 2 from J; bases not matched to a gene: 8. Germline values: CDR1 SGHTA, CDR2 FQGNSA. As DNA, the CDR3 is TGTGCCAGCAGCGGCCGGGACAGGGGAGAGACTAATGAAAAACTGTTTTTT. This sequence encodes CASSGRDRGETNEKLFF.

This clonotype was detected a few times. J is TRBJ1-5 and V is TRBV7-2, with 7 bases identical to TRBD1. CDR1 and CDR2 from the germline V gene are SGHTA and FQGNSA. The J segment lost 7 bases and the V segment lost 2 bases, leaving 5 bases of the junction unmatched. CDR3 size: 14 residues. CDR3 coding DNA: TGTGCCAGCAGCTTAAAGGGGGCCGGGCAGCCCCAGCATTTT. Residues: CASSLKGAGQPQHF.

A few counts support this clonotype. V and J are TRBV27 and TRBJ1-4; 9 bases are a match to TRBD1. Trimming removed 5 bases from V and 8 bases from J; junction bases left unmatched: 9. The CDR3 covers 15 residues. Germline loops: CDR1 MNHEY, CDR2 SMNVEV (reference sequence). CDR3 DNA: TGTGCCAGCAGTCTAAGGACAGGGGAAAAAGAAAAACTGTTTTTT. Translating it yields CASSLRTGEKEKLFF.

This clonotype was found once. This may be a read error: a much more frequent sequence differs by one nucleotide. V gene TRBV7-2 combines with J gene TRBJ1-3; D is perhaps TRBD1 (6 bases). CDR1 SGHTA and CDR2 FQGNSA come from the germline V gene. The CDR3 length is 15 residues. The CDR3 spells CASSSDSFSGNTINF. The CDR3 coding sequence is TGTGCCAGCAGCTCGGACAGCTTCTCTGGAAACACCATAAATTTT.